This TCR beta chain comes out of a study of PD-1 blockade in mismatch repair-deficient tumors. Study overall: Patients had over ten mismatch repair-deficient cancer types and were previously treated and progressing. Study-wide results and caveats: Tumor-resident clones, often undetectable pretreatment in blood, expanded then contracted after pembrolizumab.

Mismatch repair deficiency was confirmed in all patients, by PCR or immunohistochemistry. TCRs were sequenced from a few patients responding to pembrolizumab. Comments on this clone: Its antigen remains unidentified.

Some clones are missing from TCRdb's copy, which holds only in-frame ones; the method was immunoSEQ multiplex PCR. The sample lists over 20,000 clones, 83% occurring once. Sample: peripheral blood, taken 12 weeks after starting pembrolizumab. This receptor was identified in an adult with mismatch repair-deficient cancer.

CDR3 region: CASSLLLARYEQYF. CDR3 DNA: TGTGCCAGCAGTTTGCTACTAGCGCGATACGAGCAGTACTTC. The chain joins TRBV28 to TRBJ2-7; TRBD2 agrees at 7 bases. CDR1 MDHEN and CDR2 SYDVKM come from the germline V gene. The CDR3 sequence is 14 residues long. Unmatched junction bases numbered 6, after V lost 3 bases and J lost 4 bases.